A single sample gave rise to the 31 T cell receptor beta chains below, sequenced in a study of neurological immune-mediated disorders. From the 5' RACE reads, TCRdb called clonotypes with MiXCR, one entry per CDR3 protein. The sample has approximately 100,000 distinct CDR3 sequences; 3.5% are singletons. The sample was PBMCs. These receptors originate from a woman aged 18-29 years with multiple sclerosis.

This clonotype was recorded at least ten times. The CDR3, as DNA: TGTGCCAGCAGCCAAGCTTGGCGGGGGGATAGGAACAATGAGCAGTTCTTC. It encodes CASSQAWRGDRNNEQFF. The chain combines TRBV7-9 with TRBJ2-1; the match to TRBD2 covers 8 bases. V was pared by 5 bases and J by 5 bases, with 14 bases of the junction left unmatched. Germline CDR1 is SEHNR and CDR2 is FQNEAQ (reference sequence). The CDR3 contains 17 residues.

This clonotype was counted between two and nine times. The chain links TRBV20-1 to TRBJ1-2; no clear D gene. The CDR3 has 17 amino acids. Germline assignment: CDR1 DFQATT and CDR2 SNEGSKA (reference sequence). Trimming removed 0 bases at V and 4 bases at J, with 21 bases between. The CDR3 reads CSARDLSEDPSGYGYTF. CDR3 DNA sequence: TGCAGTGCTAGAGATCTCTCGGAAGATCCGTCGGGCTATGGCTACACCTTC.

This clonotype was counted ten times or more. The chain carries TRBV5-1 and TRBJ2-5, with 12 bases identical to TRBD2. V lost 6 bases to trimming and J lost 2 bases; unmatched junction nucleotides: 8. The CDR3 sequence is 16 residues long. CDR1 and CDR2 (germline): SGHRS, YFSETQ. The CDR3 reads CASKRLAGVAQETQYF. In DNA, the CDR3 is TGCGCCAGCAAGAGACTAGCGGGAGTGGCGCAAGAGACCCAGTACTTC.

This clonotype was counted ten times or more. The chain joins TRBV19 to TRBJ2-7; D possibly corresponds to TRBD2 (6 bases). The V gene's germline CDR1 is LNHDA and CDR2 SQIVND (reference sequence). There are 15 residues in the CDR3. With 1 base removed from V and 5 bases from J, the gap between germline ends came to 15 bases. CDR3 in DNA: TGTGCCAGTAGTATAGCGGGAGCGGAGGGAAACGAGCAGTACTTC. Translating it yields CASSIAGAEGNEQYF.

This clonotype appeared a single time. With a much larger clone just one base away, this may be a read error. Because it lacks the conserved phenylalanine or tryptophan at the end, this CDR3 is likely a read error. This chain uses TRBV19 with TRBJ2-7; 8 nucleotides match TRBD1. This CDR3 has 15 amino acids. The J segment lost 0 bases and the V segment lost 4 bases, leaving 5 bases of the junction unmatched. CDR1 and CDR2 (germline): LNHDA, SQIVND (reference sequence). CDR3 residues: CASSTGTGNSYEQYI. CDR3 coding DNA: TGTGCCAGTAGTACGGGGACAGGAAACTCCTACGAGCAGTACATC.

This clonotype was seen ten or more times. The gene calls are TRBV20-1 and TRBJ1-2; perhaps TRBD1 as D (6 bases). Germline CDR1 reads DFQATT; CDR2 reads SNEGSKA (reference sequence). V lost 6 bases, J lost 8 bases, and 22 bases lay in between. The CDR3 has 14 residues. CDR3 sequence: CSAEPPNRVGGYTF. The CDR3 nucleotides read TGCAGTGCGGAACCCCCTAACAGGGTTGGGGGCTACACCTTC.

This clonotype has at least ten counts. The rearrangement uses TRBV7-9 and TRBJ1-5; tentatively, D is TRBD1 (5 bases). The CDR3 has 16 residues. Germline loops: CDR1 SEHNR, CDR2 FQNEAQ (reference sequence). V was shortened by 1 base and J by 2 bases, with 12 bases between the two germline ends. CDR3 residues: CASSLGGGQRNQPQHF. The CDR3 nucleotides are TGTGCCAGCAGCTTAGGGGGCGGACAACGCAATCAGCCCCAGCATTTT.

This clonotype was seen at least ten times. The chain joins TRBV27 to TRBJ2-3, with TRBD2 matching 8 bases. CDR1 and CDR2 (germline): MNHEY, SMNVEV (reference sequence). Trimming at V came to 4 bases and at J to 5 bases, leaving 17 bases not matched to a gene. The CDR3 runs to 18 residues. CDR3 amino acids: CASSWYRTGGGRRDTQYF. The CDR3 bases are TGTGCCAGCAGTTGGTACCGGACTGGCGGGGGGCGGCGAGATACGCAGTATTTT.

This clonotype was counted many times. CDR3 loop: CASSYSGTGVEQYF. DNA for the CDR3: TGTGCCAGCAGTTACTCCGGGACAGGGGTGGAGCAGTACTTC. The V gene is TRBV6-5, the J gene TRBJ2-7; TRBD1 matches 10 bases. This CDR3 is built from 14 residues. The V gene's germline CDR1 is MNHEY and CDR2 SVGAGI. The V gene end was trimmed by 0 bases and the J gene end by 7 bases; junction bases not matched to a gene: 3.

This clonotype was seen repeatedly, ten times or more. V gene TRBV6-5 combines with J gene TRBJ2-4; D remains unclear. From germline, CDR1 is MNHEY and CDR2 SVGAGI. With 0 bases removed from V and 0 bases from J, the gap between germline ends came to 9 bases. This CDR3 is built from 16 residues. The CDR3 DNA is TGTGCCAGCAGTTACTCGTTAGGGTCAGCCAAAAACATTCAGTACTTC. This encodes CASSYSLGSAKNIQYF.

Ten or more counts support this clonotype. The chain employs TRBV30 and TRBJ1-1; D may be TRBD1 (5 bases). This CDR3 is built from 12 residues. V was cut by 3 bases and J by 7 bases, with 12 bases left in between. Germline assignment: CDR1 GTSNPN and CDR2 SVGIG (reference sequence). For the CDR3, the DNA is TGTGCCTGGAGGTGGGACGGACGTGAAGCTTTCTTT. Translated: CAWRWDGREAFF.

This clonotype was seen many times. The chain links TRBV7-8 to TRBJ1-5; 7 bases fit TRBD1. Germline CDR1 and CDR2: SGHVS and FQNEAQ. V lost 5 bases to trimming and J lost 7 bases; unmatched junction nucleotides: 8. The CDR3 consists of 14 residues. CDR3 nucleotide sequence: TGTGCCAGCAGCGAGGGACAGCTTCTCCAGCCCCAGCATTTT. Its protein product is CASSEGQLLQPQHF.

At least ten counts were recorded for this clonotype. The chain employs TRBV27 and TRBJ2-1, with TRBD2 matching 8 bases. This CDR3 region has 15 residues. Germline CDR1 and CDR2: MNHEY and SMNVEV (reference sequence). J gave up 8 bases and V 3 bases, and 9 bases lay outside the gene matches. The DNA for the CDR3 is TGTGCCAGCAGTTTTTCGGGAGGGATTCGGGATGAGCAGTTCTTC. Protein product: CASSFSGGIRDEQFF.

This clonotype was picked up many times. V is TRBV5-1 and J is TRBJ2-2; TRBD2 might be the D (6 bases). CDR3 length equals 15 residues. From germline, CDR1 is SGHRS and CDR2 YFSETQ. The V end lost 2 bases, the J end lost 3 bases, and 11 bases lay between the germline ends. CDR3 in DNA: TGCGCCAGCAGCTTACGATCGGGGGACACCGGGGAGCTGTTTTTT. Protein sequence: CASSLRSGDTGELFF.

This clonotype was counted at least ten times. The chain joins TRBV7-6 to TRBJ2-1, with 10 bases lining up with TRBD2. The CDR3 runs to 17 residues. Germline lookup yields CDR1 SGHVS and CDR2 FNYEAQ. V was pared by 1 base and J by 4 bases, with 7 bases of the junction left unmatched. The CDR3 DNA sequence: TGTGCCAGCAGCTTAGAGGCTAGCGGGAGAGGTTACAATGAGCAGTTCTTC. Amino acids: CASSLEASGRGYNEQFF.

This clonotype was seen many times. CDR3 sequence: CSRDRVGSSEAFF. The DNA for the CDR3 is TGCAGCCGAGACAGGGTTGGCTCCTCTGAAGCTTTCTTT. The chain is built from TRBV20-1 and TRBJ1-1; 7 bases match TRBD1. The germline gives CDR1 DFQATT, CDR2 SNEGSKA (reference sequence). The CDR3 has 13 residues.

This clonotype was found many times. The V call is TRBV6-5, the J call TRBJ2-1; no definite D call. The V gene lost 6 bases and the J gene lost 0 bases, with 12 bases spanning the gap. Germline CDR1 MNHEY, CDR2 SVGAGI. The CDR3 is 15 residues long. CDR3 coding DNA: TGTGCCAGCAGCCCGGACCGTTTCTCCTACAATGAGCAGTTCTTC. This gives the protein CASSPDRFSYNEQFF.

This clonotype was observed at least ten times. The DNA of the CDR3 is TGTGCCAGCAGCCGACAGGCCTCCACAGATACGCAGTATTTT. This translates into CASSRQASTDTQYF. The rearrangement joins TRBV7-2 to TRBJ2-3; D possibly corresponds to TRBD1 (6 bases). The V gene lost 5 bases and the J gene lost 2 bases, with 11 bases spanning the gap. Per the germline V gene, CDR1 is SGHTA and CDR2 is FQGNSA. There are 14 residues in the CDR3.

This clonotype came up many times. The gene calls are TRBV6-6 and TRBJ1-3; D gene unclear. Trimming removed 10 bases from V and 3 bases from J, with 10 bases in between. The CDR3 sequence is 12 residues long. Germline V gene sequence: CDR1 MNHNY, CDR2 SVGAGI (reference sequence). CDR3 DNA sequence: TGTGCCACCCGGGGTGTTGGAAACACCATATATTTT. Translation: CATRGVGNTIYF.

This clonotype was found many times. The chain uses TRBV10-3 and TRBJ2-7; tentative D call: TRBD1 (5 bases). Trimming took off 2 bases at V and 5 bases at J, with 10 bases between the two ends. The CDR3 runs 13 residues. Germline V CDR1 and CDR2: ENHRY, SYGVKD. The CDR3 coding sequence is TGTGCCATCAGTGAGGTGTCAGGGAACGAGCAGTACTTC. It codes for CAISEVSGNEQYF.

This clonotype came up many times. This chain links TRBV7-9 with TRBJ2-5, with 11 nucleotides matching TRBD2. The V segment lost 5 bases and the J segment 1 base; nucleotides outside the gene matches: 6. Germline V gene data show CDR1 as SEHNR and CDR2 as FQNEAQ (reference sequence). This CDR3 has 16 residues. The CDR3 here is CASSRGTSGVQETQYF. The CDR3 DNA is TGTGCCAGCAGCCGCGGGACTAGCGGCGTCCAAGAGACCCAGTACTTC.

This clonotype was seen many times. This chain joins TRBV5-1 and TRBJ1-2; 9 bases are a match to TRBD1. V trimming: 4 bases; J trimming: 8 bases; junction bases outside the gene matches: 6. The CDR3 length is 13 residues. Looked up from germline, CDR1 is SGHRS and CDR2 is YFSETQ. In DNA, the CDR3 is TGCGCCAGCAGCAACGACAGGGGGAACGGCTACACCTTC. Residues: CASSNDRGNGYTF.

This clonotype was recorded many times. The chain combines TRBV5-6 with TRBJ2-2; perhaps TRBD2 as D (6 bases). The CDR3 is made up of 15 amino acids. Germline assignment: CDR1 SGHDT and CDR2 YYEEEE. V was shortened by 2 bases and J by 6 bases, with 14 bases between the two germline ends. The CDR3, as DNA: TGTGCCAGCAGCTTCCCCGGGACTCCTTCCGGGGAGCTGTTTTTT. Its protein product is CASSFPGTPSGELFF.

The table lists this clonotype with many counts. The chain is built from TRBV20-1 and TRBJ2-1; 7 bases are a match to TRBD2. CDR3 length: 16 amino acids. Looked up from germline, CDR1 is DFQATT and CDR2 is SNEGSKA (reference sequence). J gave up 0 bases and V 6 bases, and 11 bases lay outside the gene matches. CDR3 sequence reads: CSAKTPRGSSYNEQFF. The CDR3 bases are TGCAGTGCCAAGACCCCTCGCGGGAGCTCCTACAATGAGCAGTTCTTC.

This clonotype was seen ten or more times. The V and J genes are TRBV5-1 and TRBJ2-2; D possibly uses TRBD1 or TRBD2 (6 bases each). This CDR3 comprises 16 residues. Germline assignment: CDR1 SGHRS and CDR2 YFSETQ. V shed 1 base and J shed 5 bases, with 15 bases lying between them. CDR3 DNA sequence: TGCGCCAGCAGCTTGACGTCGGGGGCGAGTACCGGGGAGCTGTTTTTT. This codes for CASSLTSGASTGELFF.

The V gene is TRBV5-1, the J gene TRBJ1-1; maybe TRBD1 (5 bases). Trimming removed 0 bases from V and 0 bases from J, with 9 bases in between. The CDR3 is made up of 15 amino acids. Germline V gene lookup returns CDR1 SGHRS and CDR2 YFSETQ. CDR3 region: CASSLVAGLNTEAFF. Here the CDR3 DNA reads TGCGCCAGCAGCTTGGTGGCAGGGCTGAACACTGAAGCTTTCTTT.

At least ten counts were recorded for this clonotype. The gene calls are TRBV27 and TRBJ2-7; D perhaps matches TRBD2 (6 bases). The CDR3 is 15 amino acids. Germline assignment: CDR1 MNHEY and CDR2 SMNVEV (reference sequence). The V gene lost 5 bases and the J gene lost 0 bases, with 14 bases spanning the gap. CDR3 in amino acids: CASSGPGDSSYEQYF. CDR3 sequence (DNA): TGTGCCAGCAGTGGTCCGGGAGACTCCTCCTACGAGCAGTACTTC.

This clonotype was observed many times. This chain connects TRBV5-1 to TRBJ2-2, with D unclear. CDR3 length equals 12 residues. CDR1 SGHRS and CDR2 YFSETQ come from the germline V gene. Trimming took off 4 bases at V and 6 bases at J, with 7 bases between the two ends. The CDR3 nucleotides are TGCGCCAGCAGCCTGGTACCCGGGGAGCTGTTTTTT. Protein product: CASSLVPGELFF.

The CDR3 region is CASSISLAGGGTDNEQFF. CDR3 in DNA: TGTGCCAGTAGTATAAGCCTAGCGGGAGGGGGGACCGACAATGAGCAGTTCTTC. The chain uses TRBV19 and TRBJ2-1; 12 bases are a match to TRBD2. Germline CDR1 reads LNHDA; CDR2 reads SQIVND (reference sequence). V trimming: 2 bases; J trimming: 5 bases; junction bases outside the gene matches: 10. The CDR3 has 18 amino acids.

This clonotype came up many times. This rearrangement joins TRBV5-6 to TRBJ2-3; D may be TRBD2 (6 bases). CDR1 SGHDT and CDR2 YYEEEE come from the germline V gene. The V and J ends lost 4 bases and 2 bases respectively, with 11 bases between them. The CDR3 runs 14 residues. CDR3 DNA: TGTGCCAGCAGCCCCCGGGAGTACACAGATACGCAGTATTTT. This translates into CASSPREYTDTQYF.

This clonotype was seen at least ten times. The gene calls are TRBV6-5 and TRBJ1-1; D is unresolved. Germline lookup yields CDR1 MNHEY and CDR2 SVGAGI. V dropped 11 bases and J dropped 0 bases, with 22 bases sitting between them. CDR3 size: 16 residues. The CDR3 spells CAPTWRLATMNTEAFF. The CDR3 bases are TGTGCCCCCACCTGGAGATTAGCGACCATGAACACTGAAGCTTTCTTT.